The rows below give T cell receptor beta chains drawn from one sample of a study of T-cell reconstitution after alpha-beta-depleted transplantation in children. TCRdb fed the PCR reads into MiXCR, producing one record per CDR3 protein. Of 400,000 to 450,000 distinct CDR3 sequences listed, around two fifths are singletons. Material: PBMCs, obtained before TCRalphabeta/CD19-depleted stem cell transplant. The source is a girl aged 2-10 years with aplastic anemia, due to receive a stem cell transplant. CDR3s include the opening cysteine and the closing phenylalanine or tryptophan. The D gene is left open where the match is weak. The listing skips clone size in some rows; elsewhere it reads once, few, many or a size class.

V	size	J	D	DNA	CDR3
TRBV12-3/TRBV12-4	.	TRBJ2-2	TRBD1	TGTGCCAGCAGTAAGGACAGGGGGTACACCGGGGAGCTGTTTTTT	CASSKDRGYTGELFF
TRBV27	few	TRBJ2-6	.	TGTGCCAGCAGTTCCTCCCAGGAGGCTCCTGGGGCCAACGTCCTGACTTTC	CASSSSQEAPGANVLTF
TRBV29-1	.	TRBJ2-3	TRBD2	TGCAGCGTTGAAGAGTGGCCGGGGGGGGGCGGTCCGGCAGATACGCAGTATTTT	CSVEEWPGGGGPADTQYF
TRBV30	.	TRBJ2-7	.	TGTGCCTGGAGCAGGATGGGCTACGAGCAGTACTTC	CAWSRMGYEQYF
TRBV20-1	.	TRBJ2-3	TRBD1	TGCAGTGCTACATCCGGGACAGGGCGAGATACGCAGTATTTT	CSATSGTGRDTQYF
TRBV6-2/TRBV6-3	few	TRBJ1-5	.	TGTGCCAGCAGTTCTCTAACGGGCATCCATAGCAATCAGCCCCAGCATTTT	CASSSLTGIHSNQPQHF
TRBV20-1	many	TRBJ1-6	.	TGCAGTGCTAGACGCCCGGGTAGCTCCTATAATTCACCCCTCCACTTT	CSARRPGSSYNSPLHF
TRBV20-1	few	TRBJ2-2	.	TGCAGTGCTAGAGGCCCGACCACCGGGGAGCTGTTTTTT	CSARGPTTGELFF
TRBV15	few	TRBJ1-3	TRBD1	TGTGCCACCAGCAGAGGGGGGACAGTTTTGACCGGAAACACCATATATTTT	CATSRGGTVLTGNTIYF
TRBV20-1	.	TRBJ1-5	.	TGCAGTGCTAGTATAGGGAATCAGCCCCAGCATTTT	CSASIGNQPQHF
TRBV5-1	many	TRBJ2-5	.	TGCGCCTTCGAACCCGGGACTTCAGAGACCCAGTACTTC	CAFEPGTSETQYF
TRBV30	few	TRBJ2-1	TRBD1	TGTGCCTGGAGTGGGAGACAGGGCACCTACAATGAGCAGTTCTTC	CAWSGRQGTYNEQFF
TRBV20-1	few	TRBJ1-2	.	TGCAGTGCCAGAAACAGGGTCGGCTACACCTTC	CSARNRVGYTF
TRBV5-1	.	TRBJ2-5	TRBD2	TGCGCCAGCAGCTTGATCGGCGGGACTAGCGGACAAGAGACCCAGTACTTC	CASSLIGGTSGQETQYF
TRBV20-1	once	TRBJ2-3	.	TGCAGTGCTACGTTTACTAGCACAGATACGCAGTATTTT	CSATFTSTDTQYF
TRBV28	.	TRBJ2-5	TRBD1	TGTGCCAGCAGCCCTGACAGGGGAGGAGAGACCCAGTACTTC	CASSPDRGGETQYF
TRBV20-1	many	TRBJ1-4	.	TGCAGTGCTAGAGACAGAACTAATGAAAAACTGTTTTTT	CSARDRTNEKLFF
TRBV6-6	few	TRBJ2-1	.	TGTGCCAGCAGTTACGGCGCTTTCGATGAGCAGTTCTTC	CASSYGAFDEQFF
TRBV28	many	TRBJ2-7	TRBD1	TGTGCCAGCAGTTTCAGGGACAGGGGTATCCGCGAGCAGTACTTC	CASSFRDRGIREQYF
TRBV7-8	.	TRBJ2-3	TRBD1	TGTGCCAGCAGCATGTTACAGGGGGCTCGTCCAGATACGCAGGATTTT	CASSMLQGARPDTQDF
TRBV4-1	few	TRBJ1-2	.	TGCGCCAGCTACGGGGAGGCCGGGGATAACTATGGCTACACCTTC	CASYGEAGDNYGYTF
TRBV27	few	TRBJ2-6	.	TGTGCCAGCAGTTTACTGGCTCTAGGGAGCTCTGGGGCCAACGTCCTGACTTTC	CASSLLALGSSGANVLTF
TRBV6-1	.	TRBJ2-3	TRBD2	TGTGCCAGTAATCGGCTAGCGGGATTAGATACGCAGTATTTT	CASNRLAGLDTQYF
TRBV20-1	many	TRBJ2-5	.	TGCAGTGGGGAATTCGGGGTCACGTACCAAGAGACCCAGTACTTC	CSGEFGVTYQETQYF
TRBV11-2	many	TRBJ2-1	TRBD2	TGTGCCAGCAGCTTAGATCCAGGACTAGCTCGGGGTACCGTGCACAATGAGCAGTTCTTC	CASSLDPGLARGTVHNEQFF
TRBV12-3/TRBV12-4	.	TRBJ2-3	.	TGTGCCAGCAACCAACCCGTCTCCTCTAGCACAGATACGCAGTATTTT	CASNQPVSSSTDTQYF
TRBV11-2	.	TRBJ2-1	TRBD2	TGTGCCAGCAGCTCCCTGGGAGCGGGAGGAGGGTCCTACAATGAGCAGTTCTTC	CASSSLGAGGGSYNEQFF
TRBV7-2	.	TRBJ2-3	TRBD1	TGTGCCAGCAGCCTTGCCCGACAGGGGGGAACAGATACGCAGTATTTT	CASSLARQGGTDTQYF
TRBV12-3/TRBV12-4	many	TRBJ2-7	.	TGTGCCAGCAGTAAGCAGGGTGACGAGCAGTACTTC	CASSKQGDEQYF
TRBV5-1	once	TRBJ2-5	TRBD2	TGCGCCAGCAGCTTTGGGGGGACTAGCGGACAAGAGACCCAGTACTTC	CASSFGGTSGQETQYF
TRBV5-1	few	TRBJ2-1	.	TGCGCCAGCAGCTACGGGACCCCATATGAGCAGTTCTTC	CASSYGTPYEQFF
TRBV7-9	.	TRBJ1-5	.	TGTGCCAGCAGCCCCGTGGCCTCCGATCAGCCCCAGCATTTT	CASSPVASDQPQHF
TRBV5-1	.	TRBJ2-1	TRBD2	TGCGCCAGCAGCTTGTACCCAACTAGCGGGGGGGCCGATGAGCAGTTCTTC	CASSLYPTSGGADEQFF
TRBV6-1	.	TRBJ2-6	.	TGTGCCAGCATGAAGTCGCCCTCTGGGGCCAACGTCCTGACTTTC	CASMKSPSGANVLTF
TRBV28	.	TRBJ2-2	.	TGTGCCAGCAGTTTAGTTCGTGGAGCCGGGGAGCTGTTTTTT	CASSLVRGAGELFF
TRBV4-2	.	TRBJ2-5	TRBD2	TGTGCCAGCAGCCAAGTAGAAGGTAGCGGGAGAGGGGAGACCCAGTACTTC	CASSQVEGSGRGETQYF
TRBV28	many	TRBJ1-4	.	TGTGCCAGCAGTTTAGTTGGGGCAGCTAATGAAAAACTGTTTTTT	CASSLVGAANEKLFF
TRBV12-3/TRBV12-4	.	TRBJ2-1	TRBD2	TGTGCCAGCCGGACTAGCGGTCTAGGGAACAATGAGCAGTTCTTC	CASRTSGLGNNEQFF
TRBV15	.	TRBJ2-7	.	TGTGCCACCAGCACCCGCGCGGGCGTCTCCTACGAGCAGTACTTC	CATSTRAGVSYEQYF
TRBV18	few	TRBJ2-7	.	TGTGCCAGCTCACCGCGTGCTACCGAGTACGAGCAGTACTTC	CASSPRATEYEQYF
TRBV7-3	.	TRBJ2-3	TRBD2	TGTGCCAGCAGTGAAATAGCGGGGGGGCCAGATACGCAGTATTTT	CASSEIAGGPDTQYF
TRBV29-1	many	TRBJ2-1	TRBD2	TGCAGCGTTGACCCAGGACTAGTACAGTTCTTC	CSVDPGLVQFF
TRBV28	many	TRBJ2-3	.	TGTGCCAGCAGTTTTCGCGGGCCCACAGATACGCAGTATTTT	CASSFRGPTDTQYF
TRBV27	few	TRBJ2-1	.	TGTGCCAGCAGAACGAGAGCGAAGGACAGCGGATACAATGAGCAGTTCTTC	CASRTRAKDSGYNEQFF
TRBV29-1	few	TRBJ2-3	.	TGCAGCGTTGAACTACAGCCCAACTTATACACAGATACGCAGTATTTT	CSVELQPNLYTDTQYF
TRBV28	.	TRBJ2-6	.	TGTGCCAGCAGTCCCCTGGCGGGTATCAAGGGCAGCGGGGCCAACGTCCTGACTTTC	CASSPLAGIKGSGANVLTF
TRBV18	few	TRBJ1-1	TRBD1	TGTGCCAGCTCACCACAGGCAGGGGGGAAGAACACTGAAGCTTTCTTT	CASSPQAGGKNTEAFF
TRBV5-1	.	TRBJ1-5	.	TGCGCCAGCAGCTTGGACAGTAGCAATCAGCCCCAGCATTTT	CASSLDSSNQPQHF
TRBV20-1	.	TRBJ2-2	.	TGCAGTGCTAATGGGGATGGGGAGCTGTTTTTT	CSANGDGELFF
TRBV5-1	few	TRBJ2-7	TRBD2	TGCGCCAGCGGACGCGCCGGGCTAGCGGGAGGAACCTACGAGCAGTACTTC	CASGRAGLAGGTYEQYF
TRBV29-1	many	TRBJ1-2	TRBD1	TGCAGCGTCCTGGACAGGGAACGGAACTATGGCTACACCTTC	CSVLDRERNYGYTF
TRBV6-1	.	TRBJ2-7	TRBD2	TGTGCCAGCAGGAGGACTAGCGCCGTTTACGAGCAGTACTTC	CASRRTSAVYEQYF
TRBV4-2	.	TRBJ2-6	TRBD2	TGTGCCAGCAGCCAAGCCAGCGGGATTTCTGGGGCCAACGTCCTGACTTTC	CASSQASGISGANVLTF
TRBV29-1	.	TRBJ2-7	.	TGCAGCGTTGCACTAGAGGGTGGCGAGCAGTACTTC	CSVALEGGEQYF
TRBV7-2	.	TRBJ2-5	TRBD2	TGTGCCAGCAGCTTGGGGACTAGCGGGGGGGCCCGGACCCAGTACTTC	CASSLGTSGGARTQYF
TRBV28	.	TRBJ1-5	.	TGTGTCTCGGGACGGATCAATCAGCCCCAGCATTTT	CVSGRINQPQHF
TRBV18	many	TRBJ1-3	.	TGTGCCAGCTCACCGGCCGTCTCTGGAAACACCATATATTTT	CASSPAVSGNTIYF
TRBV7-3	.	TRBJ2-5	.	TGTGCCAGCAGTCGTAATAGGGGGGATCGGGAGACCCAGTACTTC	CASSRNRGDRETQYF